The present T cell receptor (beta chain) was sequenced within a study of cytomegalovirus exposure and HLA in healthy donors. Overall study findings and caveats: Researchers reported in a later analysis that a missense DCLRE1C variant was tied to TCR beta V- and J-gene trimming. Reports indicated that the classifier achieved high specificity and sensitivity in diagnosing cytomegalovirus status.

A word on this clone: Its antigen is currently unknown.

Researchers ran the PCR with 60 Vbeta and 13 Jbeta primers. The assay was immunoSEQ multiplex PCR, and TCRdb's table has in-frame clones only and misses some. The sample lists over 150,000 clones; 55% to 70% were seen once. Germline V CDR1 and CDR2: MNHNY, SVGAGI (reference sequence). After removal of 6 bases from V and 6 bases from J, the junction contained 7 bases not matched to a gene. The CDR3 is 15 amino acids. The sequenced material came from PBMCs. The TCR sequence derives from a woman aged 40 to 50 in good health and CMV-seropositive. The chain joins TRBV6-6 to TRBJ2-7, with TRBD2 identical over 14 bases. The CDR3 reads CASSPGLAGVGEQYF. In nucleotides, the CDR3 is TGTGCCAGCAGCCCGGGACTAGCGGGAGTTGGCGAGCAGTACTTC.